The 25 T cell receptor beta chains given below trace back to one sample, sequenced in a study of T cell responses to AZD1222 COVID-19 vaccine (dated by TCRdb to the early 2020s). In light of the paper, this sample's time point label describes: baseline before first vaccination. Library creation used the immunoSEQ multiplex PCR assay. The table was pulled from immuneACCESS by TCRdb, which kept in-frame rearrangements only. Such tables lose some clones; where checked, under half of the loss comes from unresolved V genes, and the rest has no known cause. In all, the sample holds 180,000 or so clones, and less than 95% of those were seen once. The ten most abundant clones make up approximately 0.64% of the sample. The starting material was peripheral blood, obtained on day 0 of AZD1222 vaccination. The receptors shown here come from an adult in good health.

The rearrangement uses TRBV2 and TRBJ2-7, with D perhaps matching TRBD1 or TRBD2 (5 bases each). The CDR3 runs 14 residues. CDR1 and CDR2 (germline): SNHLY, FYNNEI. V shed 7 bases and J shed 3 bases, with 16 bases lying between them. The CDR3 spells CASTPDWGGYEQYF. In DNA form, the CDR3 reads TGTGCCAGCACCCCGGACTGGGGCGGCTACGAGCAGTACTTC.

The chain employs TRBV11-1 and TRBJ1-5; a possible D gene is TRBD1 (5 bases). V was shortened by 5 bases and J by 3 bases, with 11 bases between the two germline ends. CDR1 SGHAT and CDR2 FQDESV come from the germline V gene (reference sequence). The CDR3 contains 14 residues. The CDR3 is CASSRGGNNQPQHF. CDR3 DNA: TGTGCCAGCAGCAGGGGTGGGAACAATCAGCCCCAGCATTTT. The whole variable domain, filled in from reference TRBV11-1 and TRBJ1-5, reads EAEVAQSPRYKITEKSQAVAFWCDPISGHATLYWYRQILGQGPELLVQFQDESVVDDSQLPKDRFSAERLKGVDSTLKIQPAELGDSAMYLCASSRGGNNQPQHFGDGTRLSIL.

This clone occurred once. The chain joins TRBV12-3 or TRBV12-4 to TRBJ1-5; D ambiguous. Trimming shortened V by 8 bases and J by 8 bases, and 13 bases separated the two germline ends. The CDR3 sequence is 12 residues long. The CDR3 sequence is CASVEGEKPQHF. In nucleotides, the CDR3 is TGTGCCAGCGTCGAGGGAGAGAAGCCCCAGCATTTT.

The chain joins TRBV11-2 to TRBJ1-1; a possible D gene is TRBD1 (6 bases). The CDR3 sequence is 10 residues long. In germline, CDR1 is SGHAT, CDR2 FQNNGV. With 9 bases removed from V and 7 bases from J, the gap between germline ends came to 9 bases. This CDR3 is CASRGDEAFF. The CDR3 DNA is TGTGCCAGTAGGGGGGATGAAGCTTTCTTT.

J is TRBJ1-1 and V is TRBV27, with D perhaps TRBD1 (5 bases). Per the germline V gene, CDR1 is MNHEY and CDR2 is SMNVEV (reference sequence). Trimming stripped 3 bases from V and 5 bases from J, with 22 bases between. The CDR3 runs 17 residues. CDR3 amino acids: CASSFSPRGKVGTEAFF. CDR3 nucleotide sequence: TGTGCCAGCAGTTTTTCTCCCCGGGGCAAGGTAGGGACTGAAGCTTTCTTT.

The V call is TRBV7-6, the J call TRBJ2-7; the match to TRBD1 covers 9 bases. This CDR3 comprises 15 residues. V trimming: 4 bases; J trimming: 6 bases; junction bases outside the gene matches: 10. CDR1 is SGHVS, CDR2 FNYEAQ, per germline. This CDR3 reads CASSSRDRVGGEQYF. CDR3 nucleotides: TGTGCCAGCAGCTCCCGGGACAGGGTCGGCGGCGAGCAGTACTTC.

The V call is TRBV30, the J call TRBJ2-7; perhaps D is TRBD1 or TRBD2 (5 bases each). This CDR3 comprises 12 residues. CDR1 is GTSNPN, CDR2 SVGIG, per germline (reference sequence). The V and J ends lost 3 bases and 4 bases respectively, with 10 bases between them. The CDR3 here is CAWRGERYEQYF. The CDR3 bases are TGTGCCTGGAGGGGGGAGAGATACGAGCAGTACTTC.

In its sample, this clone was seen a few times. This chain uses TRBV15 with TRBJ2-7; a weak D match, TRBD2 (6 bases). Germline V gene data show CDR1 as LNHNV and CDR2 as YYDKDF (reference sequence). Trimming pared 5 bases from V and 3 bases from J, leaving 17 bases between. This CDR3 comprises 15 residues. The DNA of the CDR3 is TGTGCCACCAGCCCTACTGCGGGGACCCTCTACGAGCAGTACTTC. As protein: CATSPTAGTLYEQYF.

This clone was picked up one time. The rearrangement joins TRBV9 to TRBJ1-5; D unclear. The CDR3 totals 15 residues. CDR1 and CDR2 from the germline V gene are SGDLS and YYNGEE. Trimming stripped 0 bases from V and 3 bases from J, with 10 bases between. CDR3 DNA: TGTGCCAGCAGCGTAGGTCGTCACTTCAATCAGCCCCAGCATTTT. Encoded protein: CASSVGRHFNQPQHF.

The CDR3 DNA reads as TGTGCCACCAGCAGGGAGGACACCTTCGGGCAGCCCCAGCATTTT. Translated, it gives CATSREDTFGQPQHF. The chain carries TRBV15 and TRBJ1-5; D is perhaps TRBD1 (5 bases). Trimming stripped 3 bases from V and 7 bases from J, with 16 bases between. The CDR3 length is 15 residues. The germline V gene encodes CDR1 LNHNV and CDR2 YYDKDF (reference sequence). Full variable domain (remainder filled in from reference TRBV15 and TRBJ1-5): DAMVIQNPRYQVTQFGKPVTLSCSQTLNHNVMYWYQQKSSQAPKLLFHYYDKDFNNEADTPDNFQSRRPNTSFCFLDIRSPGLGDTAMYLCATSREDTFGQPQHFGDGTRLSIL.

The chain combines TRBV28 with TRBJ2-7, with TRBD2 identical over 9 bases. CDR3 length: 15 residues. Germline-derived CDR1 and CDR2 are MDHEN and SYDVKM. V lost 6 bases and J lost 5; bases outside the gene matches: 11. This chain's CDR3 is CASRMTSGVGDEQYF. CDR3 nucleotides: TGTGCCAGCAGGATGACTAGCGGAGTAGGGGACGAGCAGTACTTC.

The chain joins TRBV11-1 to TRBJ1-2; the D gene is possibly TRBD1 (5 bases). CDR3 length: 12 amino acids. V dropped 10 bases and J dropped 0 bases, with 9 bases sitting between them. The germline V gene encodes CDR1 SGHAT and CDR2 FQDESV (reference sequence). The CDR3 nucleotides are TGTGCCACGGACACCGCTAACTATGGCTACACCTTC. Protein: CATDTANYGYTF.

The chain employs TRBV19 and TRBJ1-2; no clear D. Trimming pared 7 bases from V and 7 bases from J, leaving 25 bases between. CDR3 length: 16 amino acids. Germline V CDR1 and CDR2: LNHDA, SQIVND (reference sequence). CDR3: CASTIQPSHGVTGYTF. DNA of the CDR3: TGTGCCAGTACTATCCAACCCTCTCACGGGGTTACTGGCTACACCTTC.

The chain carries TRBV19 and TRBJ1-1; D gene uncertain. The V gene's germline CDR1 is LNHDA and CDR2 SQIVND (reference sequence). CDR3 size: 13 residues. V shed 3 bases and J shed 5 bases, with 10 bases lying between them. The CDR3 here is CASSMAGRTEAFF. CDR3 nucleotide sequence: TGTGCCAGTAGTATGGCGGGGAGAACTGAAGCTTTCTTT.

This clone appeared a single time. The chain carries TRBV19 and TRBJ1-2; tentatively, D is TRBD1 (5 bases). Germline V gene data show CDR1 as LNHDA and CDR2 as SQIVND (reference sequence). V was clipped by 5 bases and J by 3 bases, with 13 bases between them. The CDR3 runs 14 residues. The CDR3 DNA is TGTGCCAGTAGTCGGGACGCAGGATACTATGGCTACACCTTC. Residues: CASSRDAGYYGYTF.

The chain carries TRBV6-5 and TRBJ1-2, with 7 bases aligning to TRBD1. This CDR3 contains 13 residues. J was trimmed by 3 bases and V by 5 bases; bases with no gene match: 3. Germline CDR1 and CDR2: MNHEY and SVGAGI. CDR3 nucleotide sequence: TGTGCCAGCAGTCCCGACAGGGACTATGGCTACACCTTC. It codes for CASSPDRDYGYTF.

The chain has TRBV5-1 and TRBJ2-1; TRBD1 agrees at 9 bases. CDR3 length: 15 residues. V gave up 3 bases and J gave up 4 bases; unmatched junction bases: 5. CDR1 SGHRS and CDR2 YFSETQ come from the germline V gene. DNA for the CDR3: TGCGCCAGCAGCTCCTCCGGGACAGGGTACAATGAGCAGTTCTTC. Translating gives CASSSSGTGYNEQFF.

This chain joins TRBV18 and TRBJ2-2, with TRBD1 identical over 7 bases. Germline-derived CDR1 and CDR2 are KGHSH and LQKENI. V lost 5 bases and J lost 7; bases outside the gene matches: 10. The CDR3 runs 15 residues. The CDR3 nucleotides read TGTGCCAGCTCAGAAGTGAGACAGGGAATCGGGGAGCTGTTTTTT. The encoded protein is CASSEVRQGIGELFF.

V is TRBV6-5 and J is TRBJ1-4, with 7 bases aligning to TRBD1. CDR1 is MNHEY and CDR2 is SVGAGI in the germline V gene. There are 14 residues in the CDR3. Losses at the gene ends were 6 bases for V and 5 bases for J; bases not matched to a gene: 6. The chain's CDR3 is CASRTGTPNEKLFF. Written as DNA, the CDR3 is TGTGCCAGCAGGACAGGGACCCCAAATGAAAAACTGTTTTTT.

The CDR3 reads CASSIQGANTEAFF. For the CDR3, the DNA is TGTGCCAGCTCAATACAGGGTGCGAACACTGAAGCTTTCTTT. The chain has TRBV18 and TRBJ1-1; D possibly corresponds to TRBD1 (6 bases). The CDR3 is 14 amino acids. Germline CDR1 is KGHSH and CDR2 is LQKENI. V dropped 5 bases and J dropped 1 base, with 11 bases sitting between them.

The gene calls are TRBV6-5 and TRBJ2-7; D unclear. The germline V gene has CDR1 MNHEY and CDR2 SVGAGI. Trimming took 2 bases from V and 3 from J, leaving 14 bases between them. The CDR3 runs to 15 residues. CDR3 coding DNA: TGTGCCAGCAGTTACCAAGCTAGAAAAATCTACGAGCAGTACTTC. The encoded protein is CASSYQARKIYEQYF.

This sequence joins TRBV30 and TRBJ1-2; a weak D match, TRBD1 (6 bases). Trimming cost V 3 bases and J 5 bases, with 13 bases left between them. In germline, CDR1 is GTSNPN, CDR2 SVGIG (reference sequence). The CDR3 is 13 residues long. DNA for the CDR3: TGTGCCTGGAGCGGGGAGGGACAATATGGCTACACCTTC. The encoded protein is CAWSGEGQYGYTF.

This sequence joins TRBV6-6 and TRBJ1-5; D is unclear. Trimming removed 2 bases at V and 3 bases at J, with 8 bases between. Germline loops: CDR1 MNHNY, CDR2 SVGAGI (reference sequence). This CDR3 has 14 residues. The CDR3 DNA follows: TGTGCCAGCAGTTACGCACAGTTCAATCAGCCCCAGCATTTT. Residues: CASSYAQFNQPQHF.

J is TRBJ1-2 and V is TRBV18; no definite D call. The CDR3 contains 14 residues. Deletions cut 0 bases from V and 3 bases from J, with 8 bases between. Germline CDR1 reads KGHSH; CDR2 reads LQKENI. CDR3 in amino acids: CASSPPGFDYGYTF. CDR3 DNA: TGTGCCAGCTCACCACCAGGGTTCGACTATGGCTACACCTTC.

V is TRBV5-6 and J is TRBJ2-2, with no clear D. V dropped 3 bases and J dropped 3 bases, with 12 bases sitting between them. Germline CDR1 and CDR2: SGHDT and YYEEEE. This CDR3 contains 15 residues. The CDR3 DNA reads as TGTGCCAGCAGCTCCTACGTTGATTACACCGGGGAGCTGTTTTTT. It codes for CASSSYVDYTGELFF.